These 8 T cell receptor beta chains were sequenced from one sample in a study of identical twins. TCRdb analysed the 5' RACE reads with MiXCR anew, one entry per CDR3 protein. Altogether roughly 350,000 distinct CDR3 sequences are present, 12% being singletons, with the ten largest covering 6% to 9%. These records were also assigned to another study, of yellow fever vaccine responses in identical twins.

Sequenced sample: CD8+ T cells sorted from blood. Source of these receptors: a woman younger than 35 in good health.

This clonotype came up many times. V is TRBV10-2 and J is TRBJ2-1, with 9 bases identical to TRBD1. The CDR3 loop spans 15 amino acids. The germline V gene has CDR1 WSHSY and CDR2 SAAADI. V dropped 5 bases and J dropped 5; count of bases not matched to a gene: 7. CDR3 sequence reads: CASSSPGQGHNEQFF. The CDR3 bases are TGCGCCAGCAGTTCCCCGGGACAGGGTCACAATGAGCAGTTCTTC.

This clonotype was seen at least ten times. The CDR3 sequence: CASSPSGWFTGELFF. The CDR3, as DNA: TGTGCCAGCAGCCCTAGCGGATGGTTCACCGGGGAGCTGTTTTTT. This chain uses TRBV28 with TRBJ2-2; TRBD2 agrees at 7 bases. The CDR3 length is 15 residues. Unmatched junction bases numbered 8, after V lost 6 bases and J lost 4 bases. Germline V gene lookup returns CDR1 MDHEN and CDR2 SYDVKM.

The CDR3 sequence: CASSLLLTSGSIDEQFF. The CDR3 DNA reads TGTGCCAGCAGTTTATTATTGACTAGCGGGAGTATCGATGAGCAGTTCTTC. The gene calls are TRBV27 and TRBJ2-1; 12 nucleotides match TRBD2. V shed 1 base and J 8 bases; nucleotides not matched to a gene: 9. The germline V gene encodes CDR1 MNHEY and CDR2 SMNVEV (reference sequence). CDR3 size: 17 residues.

This clonotype was detected ten times or more. The J gene is TRBJ2-7, the V gene TRBV4-2; D is ambiguous. The germline V gene encodes CDR1 LGHNA and CDR2 YNFKEQ. This CDR3 has 13 residues. Between the trimmed V and J ends, which lost 1 base and 0 bases, there was a span of 4 bases. CDR3 nucleotides: TGTGCCAGCAGCCAAGGGACCTCCTACGAGCAGTACTTC. Its translation: CASSQGTSYEQYF.

The rearrangement uses TRBV7-6 and TRBJ2-7; D possibly uses TRBD1 or TRBD2 (5 bases each). The CDR3 extends over 15 amino acids. V lost 2 bases, J lost 0 bases, and 11 bases lay in between. Germline V gives CDR1 SGHVS, CDR2 FNYEAQ. The CDR3 DNA reads as TGTGCCAGCAGCTTATTGGGGGACGGCTCCTACGAGCAGTACTTC. Translating it yields CASSLLGDGSYEQYF.

The rearrangement joins TRBV24-1 to TRBJ2-1, with 7 nucleotides matching TRBD1. Per germline, CDR1 KGHDR and CDR2 SFDVKD. CDR3 length equals 16 residues. With V trimmed by 0 bases and J by 3 bases, 4 bases remained unmatched. CDR3 nucleotide sequence: TGTGCCACCAGTGATTTGCAGGGGGATCGCTACAATGAGCAGTTCTTC. The encoded protein is CATSDLQGDRYNEQFF.

The sample holds a few counts of this clonotype. This CDR3 reads CASSELEQYV. CDR3 bases: TGTGCCAGCAGTGAGCTCGAGCAGTACGTC. The chain links TRBV6-4 to TRBJ2-7; D uncertain. Trimming removed 3 bases at V and 6 bases at J, with 3 bases between. Per the germline V gene, CDR1 is MRHNA and CDR2 is SNTAGT. The CDR3 consists of 10 residues.

Many counts were recorded for this clonotype. The chain joins TRBV9 to TRBJ2-1; tentatively, D is TRBD1 or TRBD2 (5 bases each). The V gene's germline CDR1 is SGDLS and CDR2 YYNGEE. V was cut by 4 bases and J by 2 bases, with 13 bases left in between. The CDR3 sequence is 15 residues long. The CDR3 here is CASSPPGAPYNEQFF. DNA for the CDR3: TGTGCCAGCAGCCCTCCCGGGGCCCCCTACAATGAGCAGTTCTTC. Supplemented by reference TRBV9 and TRBJ2-1, the full variable domain reads DSGVTQTPKHLITATGQRVTLRCSPRSGDLSVYWYQQSLDQGLQFLIQYYNGEERAKGNILERFSAQQFPDLHSELNLSSLELGDSALYFCASSPPGAPYNEQFFGPGTRLTVL.